The source of this TCR beta chain is a study of cytomegalovirus exposure and HLA in healthy donors. Use of 60 Vbeta and 13 Jbeta primers characterized the PCR. Profiling relied on immunoSEQ multiplex PCR, and the TCRdb table lists in-frame clones only, not all of them. Of nearly 95,000 clones listed, 7.6% were seen once; the top ten hold roughly 2%. Germline assignment: CDR1 SNHLY and CDR2 FYNNEI. The CDR3 sequence is 11 residues long. The germline V and J ends were trimmed by 11 bases and 1 base, with 6 bases remaining between them. This clone was detected a few times. V is TRBV2 and J is TRBJ1-5, with D uncertain. Sequencing was done on a sample of PBMCs. This sequence originates from a man over 45 in good health and CMV-seronegative. CDR3 nucleotides: TGTGCCTCGGGGAGCAATCAGCCCCAGCATTTT. Its translation: CASGSNQPQHF.